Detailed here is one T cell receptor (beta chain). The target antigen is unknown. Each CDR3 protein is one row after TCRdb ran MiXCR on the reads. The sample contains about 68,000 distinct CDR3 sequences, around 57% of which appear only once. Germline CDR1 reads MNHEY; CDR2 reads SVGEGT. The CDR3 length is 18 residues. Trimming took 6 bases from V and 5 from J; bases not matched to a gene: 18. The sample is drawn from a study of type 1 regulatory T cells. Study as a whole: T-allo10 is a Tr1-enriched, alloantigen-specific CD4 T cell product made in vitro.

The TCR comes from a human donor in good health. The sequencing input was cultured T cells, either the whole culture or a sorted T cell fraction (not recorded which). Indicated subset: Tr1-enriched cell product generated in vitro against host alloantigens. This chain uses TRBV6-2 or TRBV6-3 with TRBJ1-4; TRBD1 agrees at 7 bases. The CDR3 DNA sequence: TGTGCCAGCAGCTACAGGTCGCGTCTGGGACAGACAAATGAAAAACTGTTTTTT. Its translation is CASSYRSRLGQTNEKLFF.